These 11 T cell receptor beta chains came from one sample sequenced in a study of CD8+ T cells in alopecia areata. Isolated RNA was reverse transcribed into cDNA used as the sequencing template. Assay: immunoSEQ multiplex PCR; the TCRdb copy retains only in-frame clones and omits some. Observed in the sample are approximately 280,000 clones, none of them singletons. A panel of CD4, CD8alpha, NKG2D, NKG2ACE and other markers served to sort pooled cutaneous lymph node cells. The source material was CD4+ T cells sorted from a lymph node. Receptors originate from a C3H/HeJ mouse with alopecia areata. The mouse strain carries the MHC haplotype H2-k.

As regards this clone: The gene names given are mouse names. The CDR3 is cut off 3 residues early in the read; its end comes from the germline J gene. The chain couples TRBV1 to TRBJ1-6; D gene unclear. TRBJ1-6 belongs to the ORF category, with a function that is uncertain. Trimming pared 0 bases from V and 4 bases from J, leaving 7 bases between. This CDR3 region has 15 residues. Germline CDR1 reads NSQYPW; CDR2 reads LRSPGD (reference sequence). This CDR3 reads CTCSADYSYNSPLYF. Partial CDR3 DNA: TGCACCTGCAGTGCAGATTACAGTTATAATTCGCCC.

This clone occurred a few times. Genes and germline come from the mouse. The read gets to within 4 residues of the CDR3 end, and the germline J gene fills in the rest. The chain carries TRBV19 and TRBJ2-1, with D tentatively TRBD1 (6 bases). The ends were cut back, 9 bases at V and 1 base at J, with 8 bases in the middle. The CDR3 is made up of 12 amino acids. CDR1 and CDR2 (germline): FNHDT, SITEND (reference sequence). The sequenced CDR3 bases are TGTGCCACCGGGACAAACTATGCT. This codes for CATGTNYA. The entire CDR3 sequence reads CATGTNYAEQFF.

This clone has more than one count but fewer than ten. Gene and germline names: mouse. The DNA ends 3 residues before the CDR3 does, and the rest of the CDR3 is filled in from the germline J gene. The chain recombines TRBV13-1 with TRBJ1-6, with 9 nucleotides matching TRBD1. TRBJ1-6 is assigned to the ORF class and has an uncertain function. This CDR3 comprises 14 residues. Germline V lookup: CDR1 NSHNY, CDR2 SYGAGN. V shed 5 bases, J shed 8 bases, and the junction held 5 bases outside the gene matches. CDR3 sequence reads: CASRDRGRDSPLYF. The CDR3 bases that were read are TGTGCCAGCAGGGACAGGGGAAGGGATTCGCCC.

Notes on this clone: The gene names given are mouse names. The read ends 4 residues shy of where the CDR3 ends; the end is completed using the germline J gene. The V call is TRBV1, the J call TRBJ1-1; possible D gene TRBD1, 6 bases. CDR1 and CDR2 (germline): NSQYPW, LRSPGD (reference sequence). V lost 3 bases and J lost 0, with 8 bases in between. The CDR3 runs to 14 residues. The CDR3 reads CTCSATGSNTEVFF. CDR3 bases read: TGCACCTGCAGTGCGACAGGATCAAACACA.

A few counts support this clone. Each gene name is a mouse one. The read is 4 residues too short to cover the CDR3 end, so that end is filled in from the germline J gene. Other DNA sequences in this sample translate to the same CDR3. This sequence joins TRBV5 and TRBJ2-3, with TRBD2 matching 8 bases. CDR1 is LGHNA, CDR2 YNLKQL, per germline (reference sequence). With 1 base clipped from V and 3 bases from J, the junction kept 0 bases outside the gene matches. The CDR3 extends over 14 amino acids. This CDR3 reads CASSQGLGAETLYF. The sequenced part of the CDR3 DNA is TGTGCCAGCAGCCAAGGACTGGGGGCAGAA.

This clone was counted only a few times. Gene names and germline refer to mouse. The DNA ends 4 residues before the CDR3 does, and the rest of the CDR3 is filled in from the germline J gene. The rearrangement uses TRBV31 and TRBJ2-1; TRBD1 matches 9 bases. The germline CDR1 and CDR2 sequences are GKSSPN and SITVG. The CDR3 is 15 residues long. The trim removed 1 base at V and 1 base at J, leaving 2 bases unmatched. The CDR3 bases that were read are TGTGCCTGGAGTCAGACAGGGGGAAACTATGCT. Residues: CAWSQTGGNYA. The complete CDR3 sequence is CAWSQTGGNYAEQFF. The full variable domain, in which reference TRBV31 and TRBJ2-1 provide the parts outside the CDR3, is AQTIHQWPVAEIKAVGSPLSLGCTIKGKSSPNLYWYWQATGGTLQQLFYSITVGQVESVVQLNLSASRPKDDQFILSTEKLLLSHSGFYLCAWSQTGGNYAEQFFGPGTRLTVL.

This clone showed up just a few times. Mouse names are used for the genes. The sample has other DNA sequences that encode this CDR3 too. CDR3 protein: CASSIRDIQDTQYF. CDR3 DNA, as far as it was read: TGTGCCAGCAGTATTCGGGACATACAAGAC. The chain links TRBV19 to TRBJ2-5; a weak D match, TRBD1 (6 bases). With the read ending 4 residues before the CDR3 end, the germline J gene is used to fill in that end. Trimming left V 2 bases short and J 3 bases short, with 10 bases between. Germline V gene sequence: CDR1 FNHDT, CDR2 SITEND (reference sequence). CDR3 length: 14 residues.

This clone was seen more than once but under ten times. The genes are named according to mouse. The read stops 4 residues short of the end of the CDR3; the missing end is completed from the germline J gene. The V call is TRBV4, the J call TRBJ1-2; perhaps TRBD1 as D (6 bases). The V gene lost 5 bases and the J gene lost 0 bases, with 10 bases spanning the gap. Germline CDR1 LGHDT, CDR2 YNNKQL (reference sequence). CDR3 length equals 14 residues. The CDR3 is CASSQQGANSDYTF. CDR3 bases read: TGTGCCAGCAGCCAACAGGGTGCAAACTCC.

Details on this clone: Germline and genes here are mouse. The CDR3 goes on 4 residues after the read ends, and that part is filled in from the germline J gene. Other DNA variants within this sample encode the same CDR3. The chain joins TRBV19 to TRBJ2-3; no clear D gene. The V end lost 2 bases, the J end lost 0 bases, and 10 bases lay between the germline ends. Looked up from germline, CDR1 is FNHDT and CDR2 is SITEND (reference sequence). The CDR3 sequence is 15 residues long. The CDR3 bases that were read are TGTGCCAGCAGTATCCCGCAGACTAGTGCAGAA. Amino acid sequence: CASSIPQTSAE. From start to end, the CDR3 is CASSIPQTSAETLYF.

This clone has just a few counts. The genes and germline here are from mouse. The DNA ends 4 residues before the CDR3 does, and the rest of the CDR3 is filled in from the germline J gene. The sample carries other DNA sequences with the same CDR3. The J gene is TRBJ2-3, the V gene TRBV5; D perhaps matches TRBD2 (5 bases). V was pared by 6 bases and J by 1 base, with 11 bases between. Germline V lookup: CDR1 LGHNA, CDR2 YNLKQL (reference sequence). The CDR3 runs 14 residues. The DNA read from the CDR3 is TGTGCCAGCAGTCCGGGTGGGGGTGCAGAA. Its translation: CASSPGGGAE. The CDR3 reads in full as CASSPGGGAETLYF.

About this clone: Genes here carry mouse names. With the read ending 4 residues before the CDR3 end, the germline J gene is used to fill in that end. Other DNA sequences within the sample encode an identical CDR3. The V gene is TRBV13-1, the J gene TRBJ2-1; TRBD2 aligns across 7 bases. The V gene end was trimmed by 1 base and the J gene end by 6 bases; junction bases not matched to a gene: 1. The CDR3 extends over 13 amino acids. Germline V gene data show CDR1 as NSHNY and CDR2 as SYGAGN. The CDR3 sequence is CASSDLGGAEQFF. The CDR3 DNA, read in part, is TGTGCCAGCAGTGATTTGGGGGGTGCT.